What follows describes a single T cell receptor (beta chain). What it binds is not known. Germline V gene lookup returns CDR1 SQVTM and CDR2 ANQGSEA. The V end was cut by 5 bases, the J end by 11 bases, with 25 bases between. This CDR3 is built from 15 residues. The data were obtained in a study of CD8+ T cells in alopecia areata. Study overall: Oral tofacitinib (5 to 10 mg twice daily) was administered to treated patients.

cDNA prepared by RNA extraction and subsequent reverse transcription served as the template for sequencing. Sequencing was performed with immunoSEQ multiplex PCR; in TCRdb, only in-frame clones are kept and a portion is missing. Among about 70,000 clones, about 30% were seen once, and the ten largest hold 15%. Study conclusions and caveats: Tofacitinib produced a significant decrease in scalp clonality and in expanded CD8+ clones among the top 100. Lesional scalp displayed greater clonality than normal scalp, most notably in alopecia totalis/universalis.

Stated treatment: oral pan-JAK inhibitor, 5-10 mg twice daily. As part of sample collection, lesional scalp punch biopsies and peripheral blood were taken from alopecia areata patients. The material sequenced was CD8+ T cells sorted from blood, taken at week 4, from a patient treated with tofacitinib. The chain carries TRBV29-1 and TRBJ1-5, with TRBD1 as a possible D gene (6 bases). This sequence was found in a human donor with alopecia areata. The CDR3 sequence is CSVMNSQEGGPAQHF. The CDR3 nucleotides are TGCAGCGTTATGAATAGCCAGGAGGGGGGACCGGCCCAGCATTTT.